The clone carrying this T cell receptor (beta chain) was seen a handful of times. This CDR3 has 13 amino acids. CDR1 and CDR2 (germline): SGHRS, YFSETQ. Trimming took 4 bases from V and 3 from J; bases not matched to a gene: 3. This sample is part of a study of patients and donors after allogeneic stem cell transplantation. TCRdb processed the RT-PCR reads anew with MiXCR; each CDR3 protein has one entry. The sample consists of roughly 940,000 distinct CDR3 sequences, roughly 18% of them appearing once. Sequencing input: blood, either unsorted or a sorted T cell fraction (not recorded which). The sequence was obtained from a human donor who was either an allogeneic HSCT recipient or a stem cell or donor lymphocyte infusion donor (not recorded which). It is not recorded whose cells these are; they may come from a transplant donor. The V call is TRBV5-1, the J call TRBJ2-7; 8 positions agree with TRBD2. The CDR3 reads CASSSSGDYEQYF. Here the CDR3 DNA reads TGCGCCAGCAGCAGTAGCGGGGACTACGAGCAGTACTTC.